Listed here are 21 T cell receptor beta chains from one sample, sequenced in a study of T cells in Graves' hyperthyroidism and ophthalmopathy. Template material for amplifying TCR beta CDR3 regions consisted of RNA transcripts. The TCR CDR3 was amplified in a first-round RT-PCR using the HTBI primer set. TCRdb processed the multiplex PCR reads anew with MiXCR; each CDR3 protein has one entry. The table lists hundreds of thousands of distinct CDR3 sequences, approximately 36% of them singletons. Source material: blood. Every receptor here comes from a woman between 35 and 50 years old with Graves' hyperthyroidism.

In regard to this clonotype: A much larger clone is a single base away; this may be a read error. The chain uses TRBV14 and TRBJ2-2; D gene ambiguous. Trimming shortened V by 4 bases and J by 6 bases, and 6 bases separated the two germline ends. The germline gives CDR1 SGHDN, CDR2 FVKESK. This CDR3 contains 12 residues. The CDR3 sequence is CASSPRPGELFF. The CDR3 nucleotides read TGTGCCAGCAGCCCACGCCCCGGGGAGCTGTTTTTT. Looking up the rest from reference TRBV14 and TRBJ2-2 gives the full variable domain: EAGVTQFPSHSVIEKGQTVTLRCDPISGHDNLYWYRRVMGKEIKFLLHFVKESKQDESGMPNNRFLAERTGGTYSTLKVQPAELEDSGVYFCASSPRPGELFFGEGSRLTVL.

On this clonotype itself: The missing conserved phenylalanine or tryptophan at the end of this CDR3 makes a read error likely. The DNA is left out, because the CDR3 cannot be placed on it with certainty; the CDR3 is given as TCRdb lists it. The V gene is TRBV10-2, the J gene TRBJ1-1. Germline V CDR1 and CDR2: WSHSY, SAAADI. The CDR3 contains 8 residues when both ends are counted. This CDR3 is CASSESNL.

This clonotype was detected only a few times. The chain joins TRBV12-3 or TRBV12-4 to TRBJ1-1; D call uncertain. This CDR3 region has 14 residues. The V and J ends lost 3 bases and 0 bases respectively, with 8 bases between them. CDR3 coding DNA: TGTGCCAGCAGTTTGATGTCGGTGAACACTGAAGCTTTCTTT. Residues: CASSLMSVNTEAFF.

In this sample, this clonotype turned up many times. This chain connects TRBV11-2 to TRBJ2-7, with D possibly being TRBD2 (5 bases). V lost 7 bases, J lost 2 bases, and 15 bases lay in between. Germline V lookup: CDR1 SGHAT, CDR2 FQNNGV. The CDR3 is 14 amino acids. The CDR3 is CASTLTGVPYEQYF. CDR3 nucleotide sequence: TGTGCCAGCACCCTAACCGGGGTCCCCTACGAGCAGTACTTC.

The table lists this clonotype with many counts. V and J are TRBV10-3 and TRBJ1-3; TRBD1 matches 7 bases. Trimming cost V 3 bases and J 0 bases; bases outside gene matches: 2. Germline V lookup: CDR1 ENHRY, CDR2 SYGVKD. CDR3 length equals 15 residues. The CDR3 sequence is CAISEGTVSGNTIYF. CDR3 DNA sequence: TGTGCCATCAGTGAAGGGACAGTCTCTGGAAACACCATATATTTT.

The sample holds many counts of this clonotype. The chain uses TRBV25-1 and TRBJ1-1; D is perhaps TRBD1 (5 bases). The CDR3 is 15 residues long. The germline CDR1 and CDR2 sequences are MGHDK and SYGVNS. Trimming took off 5 bases at V and 2 bases at J, with 15 bases between the two ends. CDR3: CASSHKWGFNTEAFF. In nucleotides, the CDR3 is TGTGCCAGCAGTCATAAGTGGGGGTTCAACACTGAAGCTTTCTTT.

This clonotype was detected once. The chain combines TRBV10-3 with TRBJ2-7, with D perhaps matching TRBD1 (6 bases). This CDR3 is 13 amino acids long. Trimming took 11 bases from V and 3 from J, leaving 17 bases between them. Germline V gives CDR1 ENHRY, CDR2 SYGVKD. The CDR3 region is CALMPGHFYEQYF. The CDR3 coding sequence is TGTGCCCTCATGCCGGGACACTTCTACGAGCAGTACTTC.

This clonotype was recorded at least ten times. The V and J genes are TRBV19 and TRBJ2-7; D perhaps matches TRBD2 (6 bases). This CDR3 has 12 amino acids. V was cut by 6 bases and J by 9 bases, with 15 bases left in between. The germline CDR1 and CDR2 sequences are LNHDA and SQIVND (reference sequence). The CDR3 sequence: CASSQEGTAQYF. DNA of the CDR3: TGTGCCAGTAGCCAGGAGGGAACGGCGCAGTACTTC.

The J gene is TRBJ1-5, the V gene TRBV7-8, with D maybe TRBD1 (5 bases). V lost 5 bases and J 9 bases, leaving 20 bases between the germline ends. The CDR3 extends over 15 amino acids. Germline CDR1 is SGHVS and CDR2 is FQNEAQ. CDR3 nucleotides: TGTGCCAGCAGCCACCCGGGACTAGGTCCACGGCCCCAGCATTTT. Translating gives CASSHPGLGPRPQHF.

The CDR3 spells CASSFGTVNQPQHF. As DNA, the CDR3 is TGTGCCAGCAGCTTCGGGACAGTCAATCAGCCCCAGCATTTT. The V gene is TRBV7-9, the J gene TRBJ1-5; 7 bases agree with TRBD1. The length of the CDR3 is 14 residues. Germline assignment: CDR1 SEHNR and CDR2 FQNEAQ (reference sequence). Germline trimming cut 3 bases from V and 3 bases from J; bases unmatched to any gene: 2.

Worth noting for this clonotype: Compared with germline, one end of the junction differs, possibly owing to a read error. The chain has TRBV7-9 and TRBJ1-2; D perhaps matches TRBD1 (6 bases). This CDR3 is 15 amino acids long. Per the germline V gene, CDR1 is SEHNR and CDR2 is FQNEAQ (reference sequence). CDR3 sequence (DNA): TGCGCCAGCAGCCAAGATTTGGGCCAGGGGACTCGCTACACCTTC. This codes for CASSQDLGQGTRYTF.

A remark on this clonotype: Because it lacks the conserved phenylalanine or tryptophan at the end, this CDR3 is likely a read error. The genes are TRBV7-8 and TRBJ1-2, with D possibly TRBD1 on 5 matching bases. The CDR3 covers 12 residues. Trimming left V 11 bases short and J 6 bases short, with 16 bases between. Germline CDR1 SGHVS, CDR2 FQNEAQ. The CDR3 spells CAWSPGEDGYTL. The CDR3 DNA is TGTGCCTGGAGTCCGGGGGAAGATGGCTACACCCTC.

This clonotype appeared a few times. The chain couples TRBV5-8 to TRBJ2-7, with D maybe TRBD1 (5 bases). Germline assignment: CDR1 SGHTS and CDR2 YDEGEE. The germline V and J ends were trimmed by 4 bases and 3 bases, with 23 bases remaining between them. The CDR3 runs to 17 residues. CDR3 in DNA: TGTGCCAGCAGCACGGACCCTGGGGCGGTCTTATTCTACGAGCAGTACTTC. Translating gives CASSTDPGAVLFYEQYF.

There are many counts of this clonotype. This chain uses TRBV20-1 with TRBJ1-6; no clear D. The CDR3 runs to 13 residues. Trimming removed 4 bases from V and 6 bases from J, with 10 bases in between. Germline V gene lookup returns CDR1 DFQATT and CDR2 SNEGSKA (reference sequence). CDR3 loop: CSATVVVNSPLHF. In DNA form, the CDR3 reads TGCAGTGCTACCGTCGTGGTTAATTCACCCCTCCACTTT.

The V call is TRBV4-3, the J call TRBJ2-2; 9 positions agree with TRBD1. Unmatched junction bases numbered 6, after V lost 4 bases and J lost 3 bases. The germline gives CDR1 LGHNA, CDR2 YSLEER. The CDR3 is made up of 16 amino acids. CDR3 DNA sequence: TGCGCCAGCAGCCCAGCCGGGACAGGGTACACCGGGGAGCTGTTTTTT. It is translated as CASSPAGTGYTGELFF.

This clonotype has ten or more counts. The chain recombines TRBV6-2 or TRBV6-3 with TRBJ1-5, with D maybe TRBD1 (5 bases). The V gene lost 11 bases and the J gene lost 7 bases, with 18 bases spanning the gap. The CDR3 covers 13 residues. Germline V gene data show CDR1 as MNHEY and CDR2 as SVGEGT. The CDR3 reads CAARDPGEQPQHF. Here the CDR3 DNA reads TGTGCCGCAAGAGACCCGGGGGAACAGCCCCAGCATTTT.

On this clonotype itself: The junction and the germline gene differ at one end; a read error may be behind it. The chain employs TRBV9 and TRBJ1-6; unclear D gene. Germline values: CDR1 SGDLS, CDR2 YYNGEE. The CDR3 totals 15 residues. The CDR3 reads CASSQEKSRNSPLHF. For the CDR3, the DNA is TGCGCCAGCAGCCAAGAGAAGTCCCGTAATTCACCCCTCCACTTT.

The genes are TRBV11-1 and TRBJ1-3; D is uncertain. The CDR3 covers 17 residues. Germline lookup yields CDR1 SGHAT and CDR2 FQDESV (reference sequence). V was trimmed by 5 bases and J by 0 bases, leaving 17 bases between them. The CDR3 nucleotides are TGTGCCAGCAGCCCATCTCGCCGGTCTCTCTCTGGAAACACCATATATTTT. This gives the protein CASSPSRRSLSGNTIYF.

This clonotype was seen many times. The chain has TRBV7-2 and TRBJ2-5; 12 bases are shared with TRBD2. With 5 bases clipped from V and 5 bases from J, the junction kept 3 bases outside the gene matches. The CDR3 covers 14 residues. CDR1 is SGHTA and CDR2 is FQGNSA in the germline V gene. DNA of the CDR3: TGTGCCAGCAGCCGTGGGACTAGCGGGGAGACCCAGTACTTC. It specifies CASSRGTSGETQYF.

The chain links TRBV5-1 to TRBJ1-5, with D hard to call. The V end lost 0 bases, the J end lost 5 bases, and 9 bases lay between the germline ends. Germline V lookup: CDR1 SGHRS, CDR2 YFSETQ. There are 14 residues in the CDR3. CDR3: CASSLDGRDQPQHF. CDR3 DNA: TGCGCCAGCAGCTTGGATGGAAGGGATCAGCCCCAGCATTTT.

In its sample, this clonotype was seen many times. The chain recombines TRBV7-9 with TRBJ1-2; D remains unclear. The CDR3 is 14 residues long. CDR1 SEHNR and CDR2 FQNEAQ come from the germline V gene (reference sequence). Trimming shortened V by 1 base and J by 6 bases, and 12 bases separated the two germline ends. The DNA for the CDR3 is TGTGCCAGCAGCTTAGTAGGTGCCGGGGATGGCTACACCTTC. Protein sequence: CASSLVGAGDGYTF.